The clone carrying this TCR beta chain was observed a few times. The trim removed 5 bases at V and 2 bases at J, leaving 11 bases unmatched. CDR1 is LNHDA, CDR2 SQIVND, per germline (reference sequence). This CDR3 spans 17 amino acids. The data originate from a study of blood T cell repertoires in COVID-19. Profiled with immunoSEQ multiplex PCR; TCRdb holds only in-frame clones, not every one. The sample records around 100,000 clones, 80% to 95% being singletons. The receptor was isolated from a man aged 50-60 years with active COVID-19. The rearrangement links TRBV19 to TRBJ1-2; 10 bases align to TRBD1. The specimen sequenced was peripheral blood. CDR3 sequence: CASSSGTGAFFNYGYTF. The CDR3 DNA reads as TGTGCCAGTAGTTCCGGGACAGGGGCTTTTTTCAACTATGGCTACACCTTC.